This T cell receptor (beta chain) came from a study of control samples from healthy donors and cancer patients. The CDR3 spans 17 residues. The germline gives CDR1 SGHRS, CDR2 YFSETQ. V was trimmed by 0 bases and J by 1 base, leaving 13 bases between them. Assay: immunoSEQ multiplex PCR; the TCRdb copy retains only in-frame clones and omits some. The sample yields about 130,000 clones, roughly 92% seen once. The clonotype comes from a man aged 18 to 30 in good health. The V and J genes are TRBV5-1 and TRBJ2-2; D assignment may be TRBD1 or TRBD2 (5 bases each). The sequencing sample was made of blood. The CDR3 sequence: CASSLVYGTGNTGELFF. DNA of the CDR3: TGCGCCAGCAGCTTGGTTTACGGGACGGGGAACACCGGGGAGCTGTTTTTT.